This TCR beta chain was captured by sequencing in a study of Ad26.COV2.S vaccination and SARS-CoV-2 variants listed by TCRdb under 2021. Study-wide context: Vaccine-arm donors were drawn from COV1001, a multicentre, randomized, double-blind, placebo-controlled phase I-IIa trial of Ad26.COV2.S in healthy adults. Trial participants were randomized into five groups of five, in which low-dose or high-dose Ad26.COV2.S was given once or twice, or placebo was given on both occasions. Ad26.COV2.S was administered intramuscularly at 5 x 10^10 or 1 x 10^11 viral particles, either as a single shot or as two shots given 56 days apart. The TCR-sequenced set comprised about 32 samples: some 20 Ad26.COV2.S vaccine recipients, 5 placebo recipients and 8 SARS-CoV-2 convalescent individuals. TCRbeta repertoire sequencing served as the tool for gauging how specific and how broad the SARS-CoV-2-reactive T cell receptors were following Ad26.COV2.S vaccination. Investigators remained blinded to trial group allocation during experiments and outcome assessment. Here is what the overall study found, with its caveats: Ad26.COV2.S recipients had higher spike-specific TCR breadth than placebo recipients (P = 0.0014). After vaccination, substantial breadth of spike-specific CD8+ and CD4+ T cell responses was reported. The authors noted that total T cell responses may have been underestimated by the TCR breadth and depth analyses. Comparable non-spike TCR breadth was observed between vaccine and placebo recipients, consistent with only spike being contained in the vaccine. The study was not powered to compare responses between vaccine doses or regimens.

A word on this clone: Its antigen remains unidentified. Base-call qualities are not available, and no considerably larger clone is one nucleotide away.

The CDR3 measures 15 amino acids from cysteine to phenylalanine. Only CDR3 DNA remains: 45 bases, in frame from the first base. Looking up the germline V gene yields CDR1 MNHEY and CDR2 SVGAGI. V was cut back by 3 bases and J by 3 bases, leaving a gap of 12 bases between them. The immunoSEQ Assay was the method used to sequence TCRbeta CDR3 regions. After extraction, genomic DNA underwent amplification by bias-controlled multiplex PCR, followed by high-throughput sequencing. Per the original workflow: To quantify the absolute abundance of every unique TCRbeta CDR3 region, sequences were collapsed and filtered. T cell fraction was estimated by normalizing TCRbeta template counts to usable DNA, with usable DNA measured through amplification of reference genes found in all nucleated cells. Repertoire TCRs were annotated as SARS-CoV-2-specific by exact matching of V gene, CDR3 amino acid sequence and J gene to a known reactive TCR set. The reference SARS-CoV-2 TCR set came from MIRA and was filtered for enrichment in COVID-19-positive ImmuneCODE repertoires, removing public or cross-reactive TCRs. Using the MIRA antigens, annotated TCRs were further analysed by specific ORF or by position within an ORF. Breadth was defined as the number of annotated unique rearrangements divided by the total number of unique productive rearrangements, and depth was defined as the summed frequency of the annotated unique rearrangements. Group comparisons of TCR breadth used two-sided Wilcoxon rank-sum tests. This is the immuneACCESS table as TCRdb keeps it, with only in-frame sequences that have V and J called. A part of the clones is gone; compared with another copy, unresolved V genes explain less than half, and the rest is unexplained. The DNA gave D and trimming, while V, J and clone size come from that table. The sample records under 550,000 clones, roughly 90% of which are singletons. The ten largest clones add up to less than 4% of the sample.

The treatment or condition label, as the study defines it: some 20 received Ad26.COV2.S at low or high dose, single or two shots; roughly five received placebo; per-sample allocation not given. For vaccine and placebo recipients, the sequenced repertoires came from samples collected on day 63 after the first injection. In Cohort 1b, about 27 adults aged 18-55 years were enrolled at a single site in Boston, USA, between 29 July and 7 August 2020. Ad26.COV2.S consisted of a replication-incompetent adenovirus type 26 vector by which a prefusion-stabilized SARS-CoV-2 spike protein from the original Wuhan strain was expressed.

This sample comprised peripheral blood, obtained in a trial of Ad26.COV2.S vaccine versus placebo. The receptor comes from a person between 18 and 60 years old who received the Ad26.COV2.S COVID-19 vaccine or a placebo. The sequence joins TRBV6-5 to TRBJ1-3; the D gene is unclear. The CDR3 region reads CASSYGPQGGNTIYF. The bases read TGTGCCAGCAGTTATGGTCCCCAAGGTGGAAACACCATATATTTT.